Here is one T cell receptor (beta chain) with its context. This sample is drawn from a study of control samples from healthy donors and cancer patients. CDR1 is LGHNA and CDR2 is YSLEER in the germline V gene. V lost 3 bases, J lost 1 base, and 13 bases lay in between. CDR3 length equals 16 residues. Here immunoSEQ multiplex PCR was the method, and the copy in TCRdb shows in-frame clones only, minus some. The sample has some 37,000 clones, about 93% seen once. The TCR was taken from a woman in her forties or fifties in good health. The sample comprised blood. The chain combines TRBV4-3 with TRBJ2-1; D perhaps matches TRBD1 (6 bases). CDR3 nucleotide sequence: TGCGCCAGCAGCCACAGCTTAGGGGGTTCCTACAATGAGCAGTTCTTC. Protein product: CASSHSLGGSYNEQFF.